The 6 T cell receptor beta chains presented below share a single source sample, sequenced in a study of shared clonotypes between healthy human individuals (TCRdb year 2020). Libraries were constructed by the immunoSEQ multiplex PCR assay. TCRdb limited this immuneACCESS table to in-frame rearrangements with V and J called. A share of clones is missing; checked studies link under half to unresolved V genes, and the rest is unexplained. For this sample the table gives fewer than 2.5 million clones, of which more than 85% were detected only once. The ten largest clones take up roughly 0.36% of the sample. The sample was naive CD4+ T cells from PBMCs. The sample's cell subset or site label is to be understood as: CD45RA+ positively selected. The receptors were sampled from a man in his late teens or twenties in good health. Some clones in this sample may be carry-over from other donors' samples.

The CDR3 nucleotides are TGTGCCAGCAGCTTCGGGACACAGAACACCGGGGAGCTGTTTTTT. Translated: CASSFGTQNTGELFF. The chain couples TRBV7-9 to TRBJ2-2; TRBD1 might be the D (6 bases). The germline V gene encodes CDR1 SEHNR and CDR2 FQNEAQ (reference sequence). CDR3 length equals 15 residues. V lost 3 bases and J lost 1, with 9 bases in between.

CDR3: CASSRSGTGVNEQYF. CDR3 nucleotides: TGCGCCAGCAGCCGATCAGGGACAGGGGTAAACGAGCAGTACTTC. The chain employs TRBV5-1 and TRBJ2-7; TRBD1 agrees at 10 bases. The V gene's germline CDR1 is SGHRS and CDR2 YFSETQ. V was clipped by 4 bases and J by 5 bases; unmatched bases: 9. The CDR3 covers 15 residues.

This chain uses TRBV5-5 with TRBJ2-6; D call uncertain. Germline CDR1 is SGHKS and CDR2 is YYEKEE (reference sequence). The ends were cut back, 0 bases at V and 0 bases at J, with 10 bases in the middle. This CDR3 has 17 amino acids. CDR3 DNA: TGTGCCAGCAGCTTGGATGGGGTATCCTCTGGGGCCAACGTCCTGACTTTC. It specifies CASSLDGVSSGANVLTF. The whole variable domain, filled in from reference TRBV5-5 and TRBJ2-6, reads DAGVTQSPTHLIKTRGQQVTLRCSPISGHKSVSWYQQVLGQGPQFIFQYYEKEERGRGNFPDRFSARQFPNYSSELNVNALLLGDSALYLCASSLDGVSSGANVLTFGAGSRLTVL.

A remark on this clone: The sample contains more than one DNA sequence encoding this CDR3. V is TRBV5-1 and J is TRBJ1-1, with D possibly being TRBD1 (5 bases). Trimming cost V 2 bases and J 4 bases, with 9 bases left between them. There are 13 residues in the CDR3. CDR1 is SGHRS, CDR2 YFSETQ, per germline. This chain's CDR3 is CASSLQVSTEAFF. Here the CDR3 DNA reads TGCGCCAGCAGCTTACAGGTGAGCACTGAAGCTTTCTTT.

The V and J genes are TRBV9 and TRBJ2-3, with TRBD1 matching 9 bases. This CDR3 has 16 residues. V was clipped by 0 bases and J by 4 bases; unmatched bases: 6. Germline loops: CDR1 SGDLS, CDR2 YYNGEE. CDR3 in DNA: TGTGCCAGCAGCGTAGTAGGGGACAGGGCGGCAGATACGCAGTATTTT. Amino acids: CASSVVGDRAADTQYF.

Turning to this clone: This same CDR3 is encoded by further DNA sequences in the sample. CDR3 in DNA: TGTGCCAGCAGCCGGGACAGAAACACTGAAGCTTTCTTT. Its translation is CASSRDRNTEAFF. The chain employs TRBV7-6 and TRBJ1-1, with TRBD1 matching over 7 bases. CDR1 SGHVS and CDR2 FNYEAQ come from the germline V gene. After removal of 5 bases from V and 2 bases from J, the junction contained 2 bases not matched to a gene. This CDR3 has 13 amino acids.